The clone carrying this TCR beta chain was seen only a few times. This specimen comes from a study of blood T cell repertoires in COVID-19. Study at large: Sample material is recorded as cDNA or gDNA derived from T cells, B-cell-depleted T cells, or PBMCs.

In the original workflow: Estimates of nucleated cell counts were drawn from the amplification of reference gene primers. Generated by immunoSEQ multiplex PCR, the TCRdb table keeps only in-frame clones and is missing some. The V and J calls and clone size were taken over from that table, and D and trimming were inferred from the DNA. The table shows 200,000 to 300,000 clones, with around 90% occurring only once. From germline, CDR1 is LGHDT and CDR2 YNNKEL (reference sequence). V was shortened by 0 bases and J by 13 bases, with 7 bases between the two germline ends. This CDR3 spans 12 amino acids. This chain links TRBV3-1 (or the pseudogene TRBV3-2) with TRBJ1-6, with unresolved D. The receptor comes from a man in his sixties who had recovered from COVID-19. Sequencing was performed on peripheral blood. The CDR3, as DNA: TGTGCCAGCAGCCAAGAGAGATCGCCCCTCCACTTT. It yields the protein CASSQERSPLHF.